This T cell receptor (beta chain) was identified in a study of identical twins (dated by TCRdb to the mid-2010s). With respect to the entire study: The study deep-sequenced TCR alpha and beta repertoires from monozygotic twins, unrelated adults of various ages and cord blood to test whether fetal clonotypes persist. To rule out contamination, replicate twin experiments were performed at different times with different library preparation protocols.

This clonotype was picked up a small number of times. What antigen it recognizes has not been identified. Per-nucleotide qualities are absent, and no much larger clonotype sits a single base away. The method was 5' RACE. The reads were generated on an Illumina HiSeq 2000. Template switching added a universal primer binding site, and the final cDNA carried a unique molecular identifier that allowed TCR cDNA molecules to be counted accurately. Specific primers in the conserved constant-segment region were used to synthesize first-strand cDNA for the TCR alpha and beta chains. To control for contamination, every cDNA library carried two barcodes: a SMART-Mk sample barcode plus Illumina barcodes. Two successive PCR steps introduced TruSeq adapter sequences along with Illumina sample barcodes. Sequencing of the TCR alpha and beta cDNA libraries was done on the Illumina HiSeq platform using custom primers. For the original study's pipeline: Raw reads were processed with MiGEC to extract unique molecular identifiers, and MiXCR was used to determine CDR3 positions. For each individual, recombination models were inferred using an EM algorithm with the repgenHMM and IGoR tools. The analysis of shared clonotypes was done with the tcR package in R, with sharing normalized by the product of cloneset sizes. To study raw recombination without the effects of thymic and clonal selection, out-of-frame nonproductive sequences were analyzed. Starting from the raw public reads, TCRdb applied fastp trimming at Q25, assembled clones with MiXCR and retained in-frame beta chains. Rows are combined by CDR3 protein, so each entry shows the most common genes and DNA. The V and J calls and clone size are TCRdb's, not the authors'. Recorded for this sample are about 1.7 million distinct CDR3 sequences; under 35% of them occurred a single time. Over 0.25% of the sample belongs to the ten largest clones.

The CDR3 holds 15 amino acids from the cysteine to the phenylalanine. Of all the DNA, just the CDR3 is kept, 45 bases in frame from base 1. CDR1 MNHEY and CDR2 SMNVEV were looked up in the germline V gene (reference sequence). Broad study findings and their caveats: A weaker excess of twin sharing was found in beta out-of-frame sequences because the signal-to-noise ratio was lowered by fewer shared sequences. Recombination models systematically underestimated out-of-frame TCR alpha sharing in monozygotic twins but agreed with sharing between unrelated individuals. Because the same donors could not be followed over many years, conclusions were based on cross-sectional statistical analysis. Compared with coincidental sharing between unrelated individuals, out-of-frame TCR alpha sequences shared between twins showed an excess of sequences with low generation probability. Fewer insertions were carried by abundant cord blood beta clonotypes, a similar but weaker trend appeared in young adult naive repertoires, and no such trend appeared in memory repertoires. Invariant T cells such as MAIT and iNKT could partly confound zero-insertion analyses, though diverse VJ usage argued against this for most clonotypes.

Every donor was a healthy Caucasian. Sequencing was done on a sample of cord blood. This receptor chain uses TRBV27 and TRBJ2-4; 11 of the junction bases match TRBD1. The J call is uncertain, as TRBJ2-7 better fits the DNA end. The clonotype originates from a newborn girl in good health. The CDR3 has the sequence CASSPLGTGGYEQYF. The DNA sequence is as follows: TGTGCCAGCAGCCCCTTAGGGACAGGGGGCTACGAGCAGTACTTC.